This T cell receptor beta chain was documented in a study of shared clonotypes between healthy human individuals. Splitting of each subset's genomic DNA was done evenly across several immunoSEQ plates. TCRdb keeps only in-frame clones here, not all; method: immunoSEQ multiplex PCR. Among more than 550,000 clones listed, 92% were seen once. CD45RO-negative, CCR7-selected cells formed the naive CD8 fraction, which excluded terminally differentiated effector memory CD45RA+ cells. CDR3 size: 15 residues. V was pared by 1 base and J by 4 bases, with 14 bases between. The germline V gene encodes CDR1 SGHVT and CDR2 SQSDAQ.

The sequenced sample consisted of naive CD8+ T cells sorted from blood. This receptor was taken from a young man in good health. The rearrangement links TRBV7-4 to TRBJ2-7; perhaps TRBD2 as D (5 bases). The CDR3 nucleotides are TGTGCCAGCAGCTTAGATCGGGGAAGGTCATACGAGCAGTACTTC. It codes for CASSLDRGRSYEQYF.